This T cell receptor beta chain stems from a study of T cells in Graves' hyperthyroidism and ophthalmopathy. Study-wide findings and caveats: Blood also contained most expanded thyroid clonotypes above 0.001.

Trimming pared 3 bases from V and 4 bases from J, leaving 7 bases between. The CDR3 contains 14 residues. The germline CDR1 and CDR2 sequences are LNHDA and SQIVND (reference sequence). Amplification of TCR beta CDR3 regions was performed using RNA transcripts as template. HTBI primers drove first-round RT-PCR of the TCR CDR3. A single record per CDR3 protein comes from TCRdb applying MiXCR to the multiplex PCR reads. The sample contains about 520,000 distinct CDR3 sequences, about 24% of which appear only once. Every diagnosis used clinical symptoms, serum thyroxine and TRAb, thyroid ultrasound and orbital computed tomography. Comments on this clonotype: Its cognate antigen is unknown.

The specimen was blood. The V gene is TRBV19, the J gene TRBJ1-6; possible D gene TRBD1, 5 bases. This receptor was taken from a woman younger than 45 with Graves' ophthalmopathy. This chain's CDR3 is CASSMGTYNSPLHF. In nucleotides, the CDR3 is TGTGCCAGTAGTATGGGGACGTATAATTCACCCCTCCACTTT.